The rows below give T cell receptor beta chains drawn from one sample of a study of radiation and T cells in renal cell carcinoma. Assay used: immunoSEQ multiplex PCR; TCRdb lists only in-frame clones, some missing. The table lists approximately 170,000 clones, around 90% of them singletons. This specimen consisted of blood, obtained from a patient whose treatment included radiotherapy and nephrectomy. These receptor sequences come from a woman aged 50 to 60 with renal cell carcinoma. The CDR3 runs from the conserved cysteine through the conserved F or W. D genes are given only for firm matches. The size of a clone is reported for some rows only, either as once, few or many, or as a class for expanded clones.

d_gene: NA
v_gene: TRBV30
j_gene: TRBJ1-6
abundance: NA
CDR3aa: CASSGSPYNSPLHF
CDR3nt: TGTGCCTCGTCAGGGAGCCCCTATAATTCACCCCTCCACTTT

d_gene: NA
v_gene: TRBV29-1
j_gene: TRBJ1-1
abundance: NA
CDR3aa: CSVADRPVNTEAFF
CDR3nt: TGCAGCGTTGCTGACAGACCTGTGAACACTGAAGCTTTCTTT

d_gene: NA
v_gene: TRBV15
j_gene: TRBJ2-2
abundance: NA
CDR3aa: CATSAEGDTGELFF
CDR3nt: TGTGCCACCTCCGCCGAGGGAGACACCGGGGAGCTGTTTTTT

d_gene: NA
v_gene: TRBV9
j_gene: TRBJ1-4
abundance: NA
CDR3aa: CASSPLQGTNEKLFF
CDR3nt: TGTGCCAGCAGCCCCTTACAGGGAACTAATGAAAAACTGTTTTTT

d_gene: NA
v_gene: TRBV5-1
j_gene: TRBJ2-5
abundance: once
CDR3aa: CASSLSLQETQYF
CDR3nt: TGCGCCAGCAGCTTAAGTCTCCAGGAGACCCAGTACTTC

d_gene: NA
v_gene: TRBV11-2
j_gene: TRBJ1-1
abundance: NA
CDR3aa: CASSLAGITEAFF
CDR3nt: TGTGCCAGCAGCTTAGCTGGGATCACTGAAGCTTTCTTT

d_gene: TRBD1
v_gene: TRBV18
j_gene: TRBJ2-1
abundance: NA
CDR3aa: CASSAGGYNEQFF
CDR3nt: TGTGCCAGCTCGGCAGGGGGCTACAATGAGCAGTTCTTC

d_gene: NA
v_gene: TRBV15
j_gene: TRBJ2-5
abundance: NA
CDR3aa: CATSRPGDSRSQETQYF
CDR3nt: TGTGCCACCAGCAGACCGGGGGACAGCCGGAGTCAAGAGACCCAGTACTTC

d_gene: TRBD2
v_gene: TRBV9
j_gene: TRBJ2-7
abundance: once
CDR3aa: CASGRTSGGYGEQYF
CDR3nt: TGTGCCAGCGGGAGGACTAGCGGGGGTTACGGGGAGCAGTACTTC

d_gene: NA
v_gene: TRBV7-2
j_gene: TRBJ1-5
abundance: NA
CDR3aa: CASSLVLGNQPQHF
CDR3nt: TGTGCCAGCAGCTTAGTTCTGGGCAATCAGCCCCAGCATTTT

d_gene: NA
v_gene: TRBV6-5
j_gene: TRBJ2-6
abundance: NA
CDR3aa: CASSYSHGANVLTF
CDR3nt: TGTGCCAGCAGTTACTCGCATGGGGCCAACGTCCTGACTTTC

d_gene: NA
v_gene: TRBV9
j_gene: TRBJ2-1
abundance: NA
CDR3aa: CASSVGLAYNEQFF
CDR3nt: TGTGCCAGCAGCGTTGGATTAGCCTACAATGAGCAGTTCTTC

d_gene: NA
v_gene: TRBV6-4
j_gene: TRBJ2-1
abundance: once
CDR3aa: CASSDSIGLAEGGSYNEQFF
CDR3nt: TGTGCCAGCAGTGACTCGATTGGGCTGGCGGAGGGTGGCTCCTACAATGAGCAGTTCTTC

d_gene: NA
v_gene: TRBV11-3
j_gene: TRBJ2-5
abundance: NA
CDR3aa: CASSLNPGPKETQYF
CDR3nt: TGTGCCAGCAGTCTCAATCCGGGGCCGAAAGAGACCCAGTACTTC

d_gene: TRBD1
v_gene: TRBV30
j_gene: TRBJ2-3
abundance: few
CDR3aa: CAWSVDRATSTDTQYF
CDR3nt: TGTGCCTGGAGTGTGGACAGGGCTACTAGCACAGATACGCAGTATTTT

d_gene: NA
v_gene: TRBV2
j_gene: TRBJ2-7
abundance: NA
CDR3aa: CASRDRGGTYEQYF
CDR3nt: TGTGCCAGCAGAGACAGGGGAGGGACCTACGAGCAGTACTTC

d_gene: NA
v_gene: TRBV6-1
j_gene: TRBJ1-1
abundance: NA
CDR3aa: CASSQLRAGVAEAFF
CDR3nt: TGTGCCAGCAGCCAACTACGGGCCGGGGTGGCTGAAGCTTTCTTT

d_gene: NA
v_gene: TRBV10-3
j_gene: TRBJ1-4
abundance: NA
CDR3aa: CAISEIGQLNEKLFF
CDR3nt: TGTGCCATCAGTGAGATCGGGCAGCTAAATGAAAAACTGTTTTTT

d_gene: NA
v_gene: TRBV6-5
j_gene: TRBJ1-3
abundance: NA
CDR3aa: CASSTGGSGNTIYF
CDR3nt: TGTGCCAGCAGCACCGGGGGCTCTGGAAACACCATATATTTT

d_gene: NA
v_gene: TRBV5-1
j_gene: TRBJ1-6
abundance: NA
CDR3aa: CASSSQDMINSPLHF
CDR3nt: TGCGCCAGCAGCTCCCAGGACATGATTAATTCACCCCTCCACTTT

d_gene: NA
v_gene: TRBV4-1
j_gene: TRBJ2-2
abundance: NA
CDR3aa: CASSNGGAGPGELFF
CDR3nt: TGCGCCAGCAGCAACGGAGGGGCAGGGCCCGGGGAGCTGTTTTTT

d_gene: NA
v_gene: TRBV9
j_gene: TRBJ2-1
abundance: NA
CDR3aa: CASSAPIRPSGSYNEQFF
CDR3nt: TGTGCCAGCAGCGCCCCGATTCGCCCCAGCGGCTCCTACAATGAGCAGTTCTTC

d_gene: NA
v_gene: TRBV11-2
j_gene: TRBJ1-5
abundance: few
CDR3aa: CASSFNSNQPQHF
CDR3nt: TGTGCCAGCAGCTTCAATAGCAATCAGCCCCAGCATTTT

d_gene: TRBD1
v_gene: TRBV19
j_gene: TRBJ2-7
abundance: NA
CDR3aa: CASSQQGAGYEQYF
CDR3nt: TGTGCCAGTAGTCAACAGGGGGCCGGGTACGAGCAGTACTTC

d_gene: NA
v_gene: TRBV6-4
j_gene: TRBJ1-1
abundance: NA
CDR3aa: CASSQIGGTEAFF
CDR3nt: TGTGCCAGCAGTCAAATCGGGGGGACTGAAGCTTTCTTT